These T cell receptor beta chains were read from a single sample in a study of blood T cell repertoires in COVID-19. Clones were sequenced by immunoSEQ multiplex PCR, and TCRdb holds only the in-frame ones, with some missing. The sample lists 160,000 or so clones, approximately 91% occurring once. The sequencing input was peripheral blood. The receptors derive from a man younger than 30 with acute or convalescent COVID-19. The CDR3 runs from the conserved cysteine through the conserved F or W. The D gene is left open where the match is weak. Some rows mark clone size as missing; the rest say once, few, many or name a class of expanded clone.

clone size: .; D gene: .; J gene: TRBJ1-1; V gene: TRBV6-6; CDR3 DNA: TGTGCCAGCAGTTATATGAGGGAAGCTTTCTTT; CDR3 protein: CASSYMREAFF
clone size: .; D gene: .; J gene: TRBJ1-2; V gene: TRBV5-1; CDR3 DNA: TGCGCCAGCAGCTTGGAGAGCACCCTCTATGGCTACACCTTC; CDR3 protein: CASSLESTLYGYTF
clone size: .; D gene: .; J gene: TRBJ1-2; V gene: TRBV4-2; CDR3 DNA: TGTGCCAGCAGCCAAGGAGGGCCTCTCTATGGCTACACCTTC; CDR3 protein: CASSQGGPLYGYTF
clone size: .; D gene: TRBD2; J gene: TRBJ2-1; V gene: TRBV6-5; CDR3 DNA: TGTGCCAGCAGCCGGACTAGCGGCTCCTACAATGAGCAGTTCTTC; CDR3 protein: CASSRTSGSYNEQFF
clone size: .; D gene: TRBD1; J gene: TRBJ2-1; V gene: TRBV20-1; CDR3 DNA: TGCAGTGCTAGTGACGGGACAGGGGTTGACAATGAGCAGTTCTTC; CDR3 protein: CSASDGTGVDNEQFF
clone size: .; D gene: .; J gene: TRBJ2-7; V gene: TRBV6-2/TRBV6-3; CDR3 DNA: TGTGCCAGCAGCTCCCTGGGCCCCTCCTACGAGCAGTACTTC; CDR3 protein: CASSSLGPSYEQYF
clone size: few; D gene: TRBD1; J gene: TRBJ1-2; V gene: TRBV7-9; CDR3 DNA: TGTGCCAGCAGCTTAGTAGGGACAGGCTATGGCTACACCTTC; CDR3 protein: CASSLVGTGYGYTF
clone size: .; D gene: .; J gene: TRBJ1-1; V gene: TRBV5-8; CDR3 DNA: TGTGCCAGCAGCTTGGAGGGAGCGAACACTGAAGCTTTCTTT; CDR3 protein: CASSLEGANTEAFF
clone size: .; D gene: TRBD1; J gene: TRBJ1-5; V gene: TRBV14; CDR3 DNA: TGTGCCGGCAGCCAGGGACAGGGGAGTCAGCCCCAGCATTTT; CDR3 protein: CAGSQGQGSQPQHF
clone size: .; D gene: .; J gene: TRBJ1-2; V gene: TRBV27; CDR3 DNA: TGTGCCAGCAGGGGGCCCGCTCGTGGCTACACCTTC; CDR3 protein: CASRGPARGYTF
clone size: .; D gene: TRBD1; J gene: TRBJ1-2; V gene: TRBV3-1/TRBV3-2; CDR3 DNA: TGTGCCAGCACCTCCGGGACAGCCGGAGGCTACACCTTC; CDR3 protein: CASTSGTAGGYTF
clone size: .; D gene: TRBD1; J gene: TRBJ1-4; V gene: TRBV28; CDR3 DNA: TGTGCCAGCAGTGCGACAGGGATGGCGGCTAATGAAAAACTGTTTTTT; CDR3 protein: CASSATGMAANEKLFF
clone size: .; D gene: TRBD2; J gene: TRBJ2-1; V gene: TRBV30; CDR3 DNA: TGTGCCTGGGGTAGACTAGCGGGAGGTAGCTACAATGAGCAGTTCTTC; CDR3 protein: CAWGRLAGGSYNEQFF